This T cell receptor (beta chain) derives from a study of blood T cell repertoires in COVID-19. With 6 bases removed from V and 5 bases from J, the gap between germline ends came to 7 bases. Germline V gene lookup returns CDR1 DFQATT and CDR2 SNEGSKA (reference sequence). CDR3 size: 10 residues. Sequencing was performed with immunoSEQ multiplex PCR; in TCRdb, only in-frame clones are kept and a portion is missing. The sample has 60,000 or so clones, 85% seen once; the top ten hold approximately 16%. Sequenced material: peripheral blood. The receptor was isolated from a human donor in a cohort sampled during active COVID-19. The chain has TRBV20-1 and TRBJ2-5; D unclear. CDR3 bases: TGCAGTGCCCTCTTCGAGACCCAGTACTTC. Translated: CSALFETQYF.